One sample yielded the 20 T cell receptor beta chains listed below, sequenced in a study of identical twins. TCRdb fed the 5' RACE reads into MiXCR, producing one record per CDR3 protein. Seen here are 200,000 to 250,000 distinct CDR3 sequences, about 13% observed once, and the top ten hold about 4.1%. These data are also associated with another study on yellow fever vaccine responses in identical twins.

Source material: memory (CD45RO+) T cells sorted from blood. These TCRs come from a woman between 18 and 29 years old in good health.

This clonotype was seen more than once but under ten times. The chain carries TRBV5-1 and TRBJ1-6; tentative D call: TRBD1 (6 bases). The CDR3 has 14 residues. Germline CDR1 reads SGHRS; CDR2 reads YFSETQ. V lost 0 bases and J 10 bases, leaving 11 bases between the germline ends. The CDR3 DNA follows: TGCGCCAGCAGCTTGGGGTCAGGGGAATCACCCCTCCACTTT. Amino acid sequence: CASSLGSGESPLHF. Full variable domain (missing parts from reference TRBV5-1 and TRBJ1-6): KAGVTQTPRYLIKTRGQQVTLSCSPISGHRSVSWYQQTPGQGLQFLFEYFSETQRNKGNFPGRFSGRQFSNSRSEMNVSTLELGDSALYLCASSLGSGESPLHFGNGTRLTVT.

The gene calls are TRBV30 and TRBJ2-3; D possibly corresponds to TRBD2 (9 bases). The germline V gene encodes CDR1 GTSNPN and CDR2 SVGIG (reference sequence). Trimming took 4 bases from V and 1 from J, leaving 18 bases between them. This CDR3 has 16 residues. CDR3 amino acids: CAWNRGVAGGTDTQYF. In nucleotides, the CDR3 is TGTGCCTGGAACAGGGGGGTAGCGGGAGGCACAGATACGCAGTATTTT.

This clonotype was observed many times. The V and J genes are TRBV5-1 and TRBJ2-1; D gene ambiguous. CDR3 length: 15 residues. Per germline, CDR1 SGHRS and CDR2 YFSETQ. The V end lost 4 bases, the J end lost 4 bases, and 15 bases lay between the germline ends. The CDR3 DNA is TGCGCCAGCAGCGTGGTGGTTGGGGAATACAATGAGCAGTTCTTC. It encodes CASSVVVGEYNEQFF. Using reference TRBV5-1 and TRBJ2-1 for the parts outside the CDR3, the full variable domain is KAGVTQTPRYLIKTRGQQVTLSCSPISGHRSVSWYQQTPGQGLQFLFEYFSETQRNKGNFPGRFSGRQFSNSRSEMNVSTLELGDSALYLCASSVVVGEYNEQFFGPGTRLTVL.

The J gene is TRBJ2-1, the V gene TRBV20-1; 7 bases match TRBD2. The CDR3 sequence is 15 residues long. The V gene end was trimmed by 3 bases and the J gene end by 2 bases; junction bases not matched to a gene: 7. Per germline, CDR1 DFQATT and CDR2 SNEGSKA (reference sequence). CDR3 protein: CSASLAGVTYNEQFF. DNA for the CDR3: TGCAGTGCTAGTCTGGCGGGAGTCACCTACAATGAGCAGTTCTTC.

This clonotype has only a few counts. The J gene is TRBJ2-1, the V gene TRBV27; tentative D call: TRBD2 (6 bases). This CDR3 contains 16 residues. The V and J ends lost 3 bases and 0 bases respectively, with 12 bases between them. Per the germline V gene, CDR1 is MNHEY and CDR2 is SMNVEV (reference sequence). This CDR3 is CASSFLGEVSYNEQFF. The CDR3 DNA sequence: TGTGCCAGCAGTTTCCTGGGGGAGGTCTCCTACAATGAGCAGTTCTTC.

This clonotype has a single count. This sequence joins TRBV18 and TRBJ1-2, with a tentative D call TRBD1 (5 bases). The germline V gene encodes CDR1 KGHSH and CDR2 LQKENI. Deletions cut 4 bases from V and 4 bases from J, with 16 bases between. This CDR3 is 15 amino acids long. In DNA form, the CDR3 reads TGTGCCAGCTCACGGACCCGGGACGGTTCCTATGGCTACACCTTC. It is translated as CASSRTRDGSYGYTF.

This clonotype has more than one count but fewer than ten. CDR3 region: CASSAASPISSYEQYF. DNA for the CDR3: TGTGCCAGCAGTGCCGCCAGTCCTATATCCTCCTACGAGCAGTACTTC. The gene calls are TRBV25-1 and TRBJ2-7, with D unresolved. The CDR3 is 16 residues long. Trimming pared 4 bases from V and 0 bases from J, leaving 16 bases between. Looked up from germline, CDR1 is MGHDK and CDR2 is SYGVNS.

The chain has TRBV9 and TRBJ1-4, with D perhaps matching TRBD1 (6 bases). Between the trimmed V and J ends, which lost 4 bases and 1 base, there was a span of 20 bases. The CDR3 spans 18 residues. Germline V gene data show CDR1 as SGDLS and CDR2 as YYNGEE. Here the CDR3 reads CASSRRGGASGTNEKLFF. Written as DNA, the CDR3 is TGTGCCAGCAGCCGCCGGGGGGGCGCCTCAGGAACTAATGAAAAACTGTTTTTT. Together with reference TRBV9 and TRBJ1-4, the CDR3 gives the full variable domain: DSGVTQTPKHLITATGQRVTLRCSPRSGDLSVYWYQQSLDQGLQFLIQYYNGEERAKGNILERFSAQQFPDLHSELNLSSLELGDSALYFCASSRRGGASGTNEKLFFGSGTQLSVL.

This clonotype was observed a handful of times. The chain couples TRBV6-2 or TRBV6-3 to TRBJ2-2, with TRBD2 matching over 11 bases. Trimming at V came to 6 bases and at J to 4 bases, leaving 19 bases not matched to a gene. The CDR3 sequence is 20 residues long. Per germline, CDR1 MNHEY and CDR2 SVGEGT. As DNA, the CDR3 is TGTGCCAGCAGCCTATATACGGGACTAGCGGAGTCATTGGCCACCGGGGAGCTGTTTTTT. As protein: CASSLYTGLAESLATGELFF.

This clonotype has a handful of counts. The V gene is TRBV2, the J gene TRBJ2-1; 9 bases agree with TRBD2. This CDR3 has 15 residues. Germline CDR1 SNHLY, CDR2 FYNNEI. The trim removed 6 bases at V and 1 base at J, leaving 4 bases unmatched. CDR3: CASRGLASSYNEQFF. The DNA of the CDR3 is TGTGCCAGCAGAGGACTAGCGAGTTCCTACAATGAGCAGTTCTTC.

This clonotype was detected only a few times. The chain recombines TRBV20-1 with TRBJ2-5; no firm D call. The V end was cut by 0 bases, the J end by 1 base, with 15 bases between. This CDR3 has 16 residues. Germline lookup yields CDR1 DFQATT and CDR2 SNEGSKA (reference sequence). The chain's CDR3 is CSARDISRVTQETQYF. CDR3 sequence (DNA): TGCAGTGCTAGAGATATCAGTCGGGTTACCCAAGAGACCCAGTACTTC.

In this sample, this clonotype turned up many times. The gene calls are TRBV7-9 and TRBJ2-7; no definite D call. This CDR3 region has 14 residues. Germline CDR1 reads SEHNR; CDR2 reads FQNEAQ (reference sequence). The V end lost 4 bases, the J end lost 3 bases, and 13 bases lay between the germline ends. CDR3 protein: CASSSGVYGYEQYF. CDR3 coding DNA: TGTGCCAGCAGCTCTGGAGTGTACGGCTACGAGCAGTACTTC.

This clonotype was picked up a small number of times. The rearrangement uses TRBV20-1 and TRBJ1-4; D may be TRBD1 (6 bases). This CDR3 has 15 residues. V lost 6 bases and J 2 bases, leaving 16 bases between the germline ends. Germline loops: CDR1 DFQATT, CDR2 SNEGSKA (reference sequence). The DNA for the CDR3 is TGCAGTGCCGCCCCCGGGGGGCTGACTAATGAAAAACTGTTTTTT. It yields the protein CSAAPGGLTNEKLFF.

This clonotype was seen repeatedly, ten times or more. The chain couples TRBV7-9 to TRBJ2-7; no clear D. V was cut by 1 base and J by 2 bases, with 12 bases left in between. This CDR3 region has 15 residues. CDR1 is SEHNR, CDR2 FQNEAQ, per germline (reference sequence). The chain's CDR3 is CASSLEATPTYEQYF. CDR3 nucleotide sequence: TGTGCCAGCAGCTTAGAAGCGACACCTACCTACGAGCAGTACTTC.

This clonotype was detected many times. The rearrangement uses TRBV20-1 and TRBJ2-1; 9 nucleotides agree with TRBD2. The CDR3 has 14 residues. The ends lost 0 bases at V and 9 bases at J; junction bases unmatched: 6. Germline values: CDR1 DFQATT, CDR2 SNEGSKA (reference sequence). Written as DNA, the CDR3 is TGCAGTGCTAGAGAACTAGCGGGTCGTGCTGAGCAGTTCTTC. It translates to CSARELAGRAEQFF.

This clonotype was seen ten or more times. This chain uses TRBV20-1 with TRBJ1-5; 8 bases map to TRBD1. The CDR3 spans 13 residues. CDR1 and CDR2 (germline): DFQATT, SNEGSKA (reference sequence). The CDR3 sequence: CGGQENSNQPQHF. Here the CDR3 DNA reads TGCGGGGGACAGGAGAATAGCAATCAGCCCCAGCATTTT.

The chain employs TRBV3-1 and TRBJ2-1; 15 positions agree with TRBD2. The CDR3 extends over 14 amino acids. J gave up 10 bases and V 5 bases, and 3 bases lay outside the gene matches. CDR1 LGHDT and CDR2 YNNKEL come from the germline V gene (reference sequence). The CDR3 DNA reads as TGTGCCAGCAGCGCCGGGACTAGCGGGAGGGAGCAGTTCTTC. This encodes CASSAGTSGREQFF.

CDR3 bases: TGTGCCAGCAGACGGACAGGGGGACCCTACGAGCAGTACTTC. Amino acid sequence: CASRRTGGPYEQYF. The gene calls are TRBV2 and TRBJ2-7, with 10 bases lining up with TRBD1. CDR3 length: 14 amino acids. Per the germline V gene, CDR1 is SNHLY and CDR2 is FYNNEI. V lost 6 bases, J lost 2 bases, and 4 bases stayed unmatched.

This clonotype was recorded at least ten times. This chain uses TRBV3-1 with TRBJ2-3, with TRBD1 identical over 7 bases. CDR1 and CDR2 from the germline V gene are LGHDT and YNNKEL (reference sequence). This CDR3 contains 16 residues. V trimming: 6 bases; J trimming: 4 bases; junction bases outside the gene matches: 13. Here the CDR3 DNA reads TGTGCCAGCAGTCGAGGGGGCCGCTTGGGGGCAGATACGCAGTATTTT. This codes for CASSRGGRLGADTQYF.

This sequence joins TRBV6-1 and TRBJ1-1; 9 nucleotides agree with TRBD1. Unmatched junction bases numbered 4, after V lost 8 bases and J lost 0 bases. Germline assignment: CDR1 MNHNS and CDR2 SASEGT. The CDR3 spans 14 residues. CDR3 nucleotides: TGTGCCAGCCAGGACAGGGGTATGAACACTGAAGCTTTCTTT. This gives the protein CASQDRGMNTEAFF.